The clone carrying this T cell receptor (beta chain) was observed once. Antigen: not known. This entry is derived from a study of TIL therapy for anti-PD-1-resistant metastatic lung cancer. About the study: Tumors were harvested before any PD-1/PD-L1 blockade. Median patient age was 54, ranging roughly 38-85 years. Tumors carried a median 1.5 non-synonymous mutations per megabase. Study-wide results and limits: Infused TIL clonotypes partially replaced the baseline blood repertoire, then decayed over months.

This was the immunoSEQ v3 assay. Measured with immunoSEQ multiplex PCR; TCRdb has only the in-frame clones, and not every one. Of 55,000 or so clones listed, roughly four fifths are singletons. CDR1 and CDR2 from the germline V gene are SGHRS and YFSETQ. The CDR3 is 16 amino acids. J was trimmed by 2 bases and V by 3 bases; bases with no gene match: 2. Time point reported: pre-treatment sample, taken before nivolumab and TIL therapy. The source is a person aged 25-85 years with non-small cell lung cancer. The V gene is TRBV5-1, the J gene TRBJ2-2, with 12 bases identical to TRBD1. The source was blood, collected at baseline. The CDR3: CASSSGQGANTGELFF. The CDR3 DNA follows: TGCGCCAGCAGCTCGGGACAGGGGGCCAACACCGGGGAGCTGTTTTTT.